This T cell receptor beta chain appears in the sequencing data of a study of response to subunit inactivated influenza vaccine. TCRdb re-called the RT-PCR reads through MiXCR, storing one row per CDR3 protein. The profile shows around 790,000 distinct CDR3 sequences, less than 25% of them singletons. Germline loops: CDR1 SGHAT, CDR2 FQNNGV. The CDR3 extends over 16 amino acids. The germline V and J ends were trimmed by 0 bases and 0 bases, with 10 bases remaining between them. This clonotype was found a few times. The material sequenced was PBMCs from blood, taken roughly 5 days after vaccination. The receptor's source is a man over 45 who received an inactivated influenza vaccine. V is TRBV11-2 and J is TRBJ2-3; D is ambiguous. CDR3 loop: CASSLELGYSTDTQYF. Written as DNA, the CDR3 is TGTGCCAGCAGCTTAGAGTTGGGTTATAGCACAGATACGCAGTATTTT.